This entry is about one T cell receptor beta chain. Other DNA sequences from this sample encode an identical CDR3 as well. This specimen comes from a study of shared clonotypes between healthy human individuals. TCRdb keeps only in-frame clones here, not all; method: immunoSEQ multiplex PCR. The data contain about 2 million clones, over 85% of them seen just once; the ten biggest clones take up 0.9% to 1.5%. CD45RO-negative CD8 cells positively selected for CCR7 made up the naive population, which excluded terminally differentiated effector memory CD45RA+ cells. The source is a man between 18 and 35 years old in good health. Sequences were obtained from naive CD8+ T cells sorted from blood.

The CDR3 loop is CASSLASSYEQYF. CDR3 DNA sequence: TGTGCCAGCAGTTTAGCTAGCTCCTACGAGCAGTACTTC. The chain is built from TRBV27 and TRBJ2-7; the D is unclear. Trimming left V 2 bases short and J 0 bases short, with 5 bases between. The germline V gene has CDR1 MNHEY and CDR2 SMNVEV (reference sequence). This CDR3 has 13 residues.